This T cell receptor beta chain was recovered during a study of T-cell reconstitution after alpha-beta-depleted transplantation in children. Whole-study results and caveats: It was surviving recipient T cells and thymic progenitors that gave some patients high TCRbeta diversity at day 60. The origin of alpha-beta T cells about two months after transplant was reportedly several hundred expanded graft clones.

Trimming stripped 7 bases from V and 4 bases from J, with 8 bases between. Per germline, CDR1 MDHEN and CDR2 SYDVKM. The CDR3 contains 11 residues. This clonotype was recorded many times. What it binds is not known. During its preparation, the TCRbeta library received unique molecular identifiers. Via MiXCR, TCRdb re-called the PCR reads, giving one row per CDR3 protein. This sample yields about 260,000 distinct CDR3 sequences, of which around 7.8% are seen a single time; approximately 6.3% belongs to the top ten. The sample here was PBMCs, mostly from graft donor cells, taken 180 days after TCRalphabeta/CD19-depleted stem cell transplant. The chain employs TRBV28 and TRBJ2-7, with D unclear. The TCR originated in a male patient under 18 who had a stem cell transplant for acute lymphoblastic leukemia, so the T cells may come from the graft donor. The CDR3 coding sequence is TGTGCCAGCACCCGGGCATACGAGCAGTACTTC. Its protein is CASTRAYEQYF.